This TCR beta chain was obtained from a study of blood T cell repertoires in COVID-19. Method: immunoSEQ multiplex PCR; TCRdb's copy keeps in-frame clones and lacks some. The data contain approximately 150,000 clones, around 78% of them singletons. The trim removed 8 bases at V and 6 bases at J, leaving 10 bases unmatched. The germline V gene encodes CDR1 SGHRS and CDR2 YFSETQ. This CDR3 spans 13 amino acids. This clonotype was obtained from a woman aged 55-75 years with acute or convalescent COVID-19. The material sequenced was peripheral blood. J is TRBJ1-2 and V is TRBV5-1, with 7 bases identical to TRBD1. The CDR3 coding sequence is TGCGCCAGTCGATTGACAGGGTACGATGGCTACACCTTC. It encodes CASRLTGYDGYTF. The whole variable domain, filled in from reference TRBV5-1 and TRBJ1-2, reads KAGVTQTPRYLIKTRGQQVTLSCSPISGHRSVSWYQQTPGQGLQFLFEYFSETQRNKGNFPGRFSGRQFSNSRSEMNVSTLELGDSALYLCASRLTGYDGYTFGSGTRLTVV.